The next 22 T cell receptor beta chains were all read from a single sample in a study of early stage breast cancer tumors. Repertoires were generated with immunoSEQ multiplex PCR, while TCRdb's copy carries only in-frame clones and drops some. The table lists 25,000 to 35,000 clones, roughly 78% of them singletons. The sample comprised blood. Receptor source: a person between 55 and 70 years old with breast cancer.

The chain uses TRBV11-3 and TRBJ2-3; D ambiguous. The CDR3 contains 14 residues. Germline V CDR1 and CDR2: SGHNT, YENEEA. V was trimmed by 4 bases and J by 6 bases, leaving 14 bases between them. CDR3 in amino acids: CASSSTRAADTQYF. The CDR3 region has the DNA TGTGCCAGCAGCTCTACCCGCGCGGCGGATACGCAGTATTTT.

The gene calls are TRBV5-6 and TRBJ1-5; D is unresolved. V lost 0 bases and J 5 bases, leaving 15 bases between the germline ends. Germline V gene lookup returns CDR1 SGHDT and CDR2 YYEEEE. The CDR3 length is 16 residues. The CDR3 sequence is CASSLAVLGSYQPQHF. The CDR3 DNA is TGTGCCAGCAGCTTGGCAGTTTTGGGCTCTTATCAGCCCCAGCATTTT.

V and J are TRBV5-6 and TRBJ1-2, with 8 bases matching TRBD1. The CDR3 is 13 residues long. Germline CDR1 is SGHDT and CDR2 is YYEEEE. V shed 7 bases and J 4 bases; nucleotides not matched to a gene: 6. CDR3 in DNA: TGTGCCAGCTCCTCGGGACAGGCCTATGGCTACACCTTC. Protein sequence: CASSSGQAYGYTF.

This chain's CDR3 is CASSLTQETQYF. The DNA for the CDR3 is TGTGCCAGCAGCTTAACACAAGAGACCCAGTACTTC. This chain links TRBV5-5 with TRBJ2-5; D is unresolved. CDR1 is SGHKS and CDR2 is YYEKEE in the germline V gene (reference sequence). This CDR3 has 12 amino acids. Trimming pared 2 bases from V and 2 bases from J, leaving 4 bases between.

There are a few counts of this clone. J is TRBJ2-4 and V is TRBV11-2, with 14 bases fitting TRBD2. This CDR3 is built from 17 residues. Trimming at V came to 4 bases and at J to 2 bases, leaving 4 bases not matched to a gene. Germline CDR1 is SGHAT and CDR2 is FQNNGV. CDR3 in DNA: TGTGCCAGCAGCTCGACTAGCGGGAGGGCTACCAAAAACATTCAGTACTTC. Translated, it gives CASSSTSGRATKNIQYF.

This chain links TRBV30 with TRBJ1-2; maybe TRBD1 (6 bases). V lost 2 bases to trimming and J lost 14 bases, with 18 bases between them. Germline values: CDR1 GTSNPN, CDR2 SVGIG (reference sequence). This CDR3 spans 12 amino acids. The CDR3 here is CAWSPEGESFTF. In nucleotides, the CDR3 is TGTGCCTGGAGTCCCGAGGGGGAAAGTTTTACCTTC.

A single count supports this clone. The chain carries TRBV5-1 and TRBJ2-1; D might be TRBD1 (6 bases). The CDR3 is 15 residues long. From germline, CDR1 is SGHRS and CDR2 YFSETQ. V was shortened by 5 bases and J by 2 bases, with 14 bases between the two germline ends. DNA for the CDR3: TGCGCCAGCAGTCCCTCCGGGGACACCTACAATGAGCAGTTCTTC. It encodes CASSPSGDTYNEQFF. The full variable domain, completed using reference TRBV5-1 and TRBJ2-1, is KAGVTQTPRYLIKTRGQQVTLSCSPISGHRSVSWYQQTPGQGLQFLFEYFSETQRNKGNFPGRFSGRQFSNSRSEMNVSTLELGDSALYLCASSPSGDTYNEQFFGPGTRLTVL.

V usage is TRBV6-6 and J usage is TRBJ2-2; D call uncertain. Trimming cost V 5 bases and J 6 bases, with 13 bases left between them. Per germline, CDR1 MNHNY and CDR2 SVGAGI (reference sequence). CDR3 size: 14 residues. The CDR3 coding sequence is TGTGCCAGCAGTGGCTCTCTTTCACCCGGGGAGCTGTTTTTT. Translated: CASSGSLSPGELFF.

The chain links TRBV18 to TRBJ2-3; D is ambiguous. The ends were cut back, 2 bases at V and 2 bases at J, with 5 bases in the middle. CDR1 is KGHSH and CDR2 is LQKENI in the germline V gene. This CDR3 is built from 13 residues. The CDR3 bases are TGTGCCAGCTCACCAAGCACCACAGATACGCAGTATTTT. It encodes CASSPSTTDTQYF.

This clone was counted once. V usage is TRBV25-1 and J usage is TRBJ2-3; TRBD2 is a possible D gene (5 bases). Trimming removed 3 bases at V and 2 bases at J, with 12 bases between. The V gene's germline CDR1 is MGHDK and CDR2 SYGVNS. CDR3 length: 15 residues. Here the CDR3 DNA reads TGTGCCAGCAGTGAGTGGAGGTTCTACACAGATACGCAGTATTTT. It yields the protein CASSEWRFYTDTQYF.

As DNA, the CDR3 is TGCGCCAGCAGCCCGCAGGGGGCGAACACTGAAGCTTTCTTT. It is translated as CASSPQGANTEAFF. This chain joins TRBV5-1 and TRBJ1-1; 8 nucleotides match TRBD1. The CDR3 is 14 residues long. Germline-derived CDR1 and CDR2 are SGHRS and YFSETQ. V shed 4 bases and J 1 base; nucleotides not matched to a gene: 3.

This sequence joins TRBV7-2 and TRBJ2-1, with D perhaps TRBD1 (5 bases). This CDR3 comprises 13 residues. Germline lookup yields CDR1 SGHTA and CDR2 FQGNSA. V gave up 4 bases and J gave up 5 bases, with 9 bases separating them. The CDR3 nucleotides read TGTGCCAGCAGCTCAGGACAACACAATGAGCAGTTCTTC. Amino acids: CASSSGQHNEQFF.

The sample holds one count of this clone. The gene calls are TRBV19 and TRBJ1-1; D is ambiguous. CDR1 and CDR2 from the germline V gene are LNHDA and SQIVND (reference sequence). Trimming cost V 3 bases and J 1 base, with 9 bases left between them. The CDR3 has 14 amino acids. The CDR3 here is CASSIEAPNTEAFF. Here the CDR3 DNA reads TGTGCCAGTAGTATCGAAGCGCCGAACACTGAAGCTTTCTTT.

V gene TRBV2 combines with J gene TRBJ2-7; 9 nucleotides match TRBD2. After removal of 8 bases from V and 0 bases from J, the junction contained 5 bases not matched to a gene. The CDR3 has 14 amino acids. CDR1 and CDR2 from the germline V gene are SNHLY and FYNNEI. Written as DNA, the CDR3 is TGTGCCAGCGTGAGCGGGGGGAGCTCCTACGAGCAGTACTTC. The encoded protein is CASVSGGSSYEQYF. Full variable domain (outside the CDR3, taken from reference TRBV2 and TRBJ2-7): EPEVTQTPSHQVTQMGQEVILRCVPISNHLYFYWYRQILGQKVEFLVSFYNNEISEKSEIFDDQFSVERPDGSNFTLKIRSTKLEDSAMYFCASVSGGSSYEQYFGPGTRLTVT.

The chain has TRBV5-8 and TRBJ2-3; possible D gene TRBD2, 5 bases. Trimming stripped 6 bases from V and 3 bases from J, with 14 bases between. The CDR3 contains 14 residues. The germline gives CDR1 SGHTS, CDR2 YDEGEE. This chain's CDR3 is CASKLPSWTDTQYF. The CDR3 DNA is TGTGCCAGCAAATTACCTAGCTGGACAGATACGCAGTATTTT.

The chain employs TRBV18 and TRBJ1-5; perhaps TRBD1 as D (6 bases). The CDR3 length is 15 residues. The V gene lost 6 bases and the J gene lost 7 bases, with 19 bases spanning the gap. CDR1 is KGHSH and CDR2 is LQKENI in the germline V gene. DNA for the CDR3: TGTGCCAGCTCGCCGCAGGGGAACCGCGGGCAGCCCCAGCATTTT. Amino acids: CASSPQGNRGQPQHF.

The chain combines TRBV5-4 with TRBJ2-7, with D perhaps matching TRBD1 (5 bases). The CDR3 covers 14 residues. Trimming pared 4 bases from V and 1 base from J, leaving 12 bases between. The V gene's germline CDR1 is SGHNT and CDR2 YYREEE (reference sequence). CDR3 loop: CASSPERQSYEQYF. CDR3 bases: TGTGCCAGCAGCCCAGAGAGACAGTCCTACGAGCAGTACTTC. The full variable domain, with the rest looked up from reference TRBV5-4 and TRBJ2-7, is ETGVTQSPTHLIKTRGQQVTLRCSSQSGHNTVSWYQQALGQGPQFIFQYYREEENGRGNFPPRFSGLQFPNYSSELNVNALELDDSALYLCASSPERQSYEQYFGPGTRLTVT.

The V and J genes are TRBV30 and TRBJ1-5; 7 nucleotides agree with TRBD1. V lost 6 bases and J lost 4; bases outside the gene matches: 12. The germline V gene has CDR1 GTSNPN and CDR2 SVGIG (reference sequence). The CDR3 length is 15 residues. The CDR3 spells CACHRPGDRNQPQHF. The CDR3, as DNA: TGTGCCTGTCACCGCCCCGGGGACAGAAATCAGCCCCAGCATTTT.

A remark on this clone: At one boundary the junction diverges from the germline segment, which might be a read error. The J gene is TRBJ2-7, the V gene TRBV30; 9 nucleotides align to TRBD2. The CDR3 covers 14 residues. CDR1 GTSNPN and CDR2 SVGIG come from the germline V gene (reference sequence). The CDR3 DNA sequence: TGTGCCTGGAGTGTACTAGGAGCGGGAGGAAGTATTTCGTTC. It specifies CAWSVLGAGGSISF.

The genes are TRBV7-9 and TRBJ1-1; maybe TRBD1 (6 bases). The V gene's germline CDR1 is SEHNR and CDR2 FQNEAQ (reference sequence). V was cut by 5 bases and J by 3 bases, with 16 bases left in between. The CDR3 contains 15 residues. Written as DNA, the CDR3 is TGTGCCAGCAGCCTACCGATGGGACAACACACTGAAGCTTTCTTT. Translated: CASSLPMGQHTEAFF.

CDR3 sequence reads: CASSQVSGANVLTF. CDR3 DNA sequence: TGTGCCAGTAGCCAGGTCTCTGGGGCCAACGTCCTGACTTTC. The chain uses TRBV19 and TRBJ2-6; no reliable D call. Trimming removed 6 bases from V and 0 bases from J, with 6 bases in between. CDR3 length equals 14 residues. From germline, CDR1 is LNHDA and CDR2 SQIVND (reference sequence).

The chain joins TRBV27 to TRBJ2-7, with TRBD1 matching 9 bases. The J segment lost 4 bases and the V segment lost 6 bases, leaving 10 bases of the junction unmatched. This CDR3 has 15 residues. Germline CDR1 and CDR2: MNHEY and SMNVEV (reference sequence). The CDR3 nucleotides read TGTGCCAGCAGCAAAACCCCGGGACAGGGTTACGAGCAGTACTTC. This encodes CASSKTPGQGYEQYF.